This is a list of T cell receptor beta chains from one sample in a study of blood T cells in healthy people across ages. TCRdb redid the calling of the 5' RACE reads with MiXCR, one entry per CDR3 protein. The sample holds 1.5 million to 2 million distinct CDR3 sequences, around half seen once. The sample comprised blood. These receptors came from a woman aged 40 to 50 in good health. Both conserved end residues are trimmed from each CDR3.

J gene: TRBJ2-4
V gene: TRBV19
CDR3 protein: ASSIAGTIQGNQY

J gene: TRBJ2-7
V gene: TRBV4-1
CDR3 protein: ASSQAPQAGQGSYEQY

J gene: TRBJ1-2
V gene: TRBV7-9
CDR3 protein: ASSFRGDNYGYT

J gene: TRBJ2-1
V gene: TRBV7-2
CDR3 protein: ASRLAGGVYNEQF

J gene: TRBJ1-2
V gene: TRBV20-1
CDR3 protein: STWTNRNYGYT

J gene: -
V gene: TRBV7-2
CDR3 protein: ASSLWTSGGSSYEQF

J gene: -
V gene: TRBV4-2
CDR3 protein: ASSQDLGEETQY

J gene: TRBJ2-5
V gene: TRBV7-9
CDR3 protein: ASSIGLAGVPGQETQY

J gene: -
V gene: TRBV4-1
CDR3 protein: ASSQYTQETQF

J gene: TRBJ1-4
V gene: TRBV27
CDR3 protein: ASSWEQGPGGKLF

J gene: TRBJ2-1
V gene: TRBV20-1
CDR3 protein: SARGASGGSCNEQF

J gene: TRBJ2-1
V gene: TRBV12-3/TRBV12-4
CDR3 protein: ARVFSGMENEQF

J gene: TRBJ1-6
V gene: TRBV9
CDR3 protein: ASNTGTGSGPLH

J gene: TRBJ1-1
V gene: TRBV3-1
CDR3 protein: ASSHTRGTGWGTEAF

J gene: TRBJ1-2
V gene: TRBV20-1
CDR3 protein: SSRGSGDGYT

J gene: TRBJ2-1
V gene: TRBV6-1
CDR3 protein: ASEGHSYNEQF

J gene: TRBJ1-2
V gene: TRBV29-1
CDR3 protein: SVELVGGYT

J gene: TRBJ2-4
V gene: TRBV7-2
CDR3 protein: ASSLESLAGGSKNIQY

J gene: TRBJ2-7
V gene: TRBV6-5
CDR3 protein: ASSPPGQFYEQY

J gene: TRBJ2-1
V gene: TRBV29-1
CDR3 protein: SVVTGKSEQF

J gene: TRBJ2-1
V gene: TRBV28
CDR3 protein: ASSTTIRGTYNEQF

J gene: TRBJ2-7
V gene: TRBV20-1
CDR3 protein: SARSGLTSSYEQY

J gene: TRBJ2-7
V gene: TRBV9
CDR3 protein: ASSVGHPHYEQY

J gene: TRBJ2-7
V gene: TRBV6-2/TRBV6-3
CDR3 protein: ASSLPIGTSVYEQY

J gene: TRBJ1-2
V gene: TRBV5-5
CDR3 protein: ASSPTGGVYYGYT

J gene: TRBJ2-2
V gene: TRBV4-3
CDR3 protein: ASSQDGLGTGELF

J gene: TRBJ2-7
V gene: TRBV6-2/TRBV6-3
CDR3 protein: ASSYGVLDRGEQY

J gene: TRBJ2-5
V gene: TRBV29-1
CDR3 protein: SVLPGQETQY

J gene: TRBJ1-6
V gene: TRBV21-1
CDR3 protein: ASSKETGGSSYNSPLH

J gene: TRBJ2-1
V gene: TRBV7-2
CDR3 protein: ASSLVGTSGGLRGNEQF